The clone carrying this T cell receptor (beta chain) has more than one count but fewer than ten. Its specificity is not known. These data originate in a study of T cell responses to AZD1222 COVID-19 vaccine. Study-level points and caveats: Spike-specific TCR breadth and depth both grew after two AZD1222 doses. Unmutated variant regions reportedly attract nearly half of all spike-specific TCRs. Donors were largely white British and mainly female; clonal diversity was possibly underestimated. Seropositive status at baseline applied to only a handful of AZD1222 recipients.

TCRdb's table, derived via immunoSEQ multiplex PCR, lists solely in-frame clones and lacks some. The sample lists about 190,000 clones; approximately 91% were seen once. This CDR3 comprises 14 residues. Germline V gene data show CDR1 as SEHNR and CDR2 as FQNEAQ (reference sequence). Trimming cost V 4 bases and J 0 bases, with 10 bases left between them. The sample was peripheral blood, taken on day 0 of AZD1222 vaccination. The chain joins TRBV7-9 to TRBJ2-7; no clear D. The clonotype comes from an adult in good health. The DNA of the CDR3 is TGTGCCAGCAGCTGGGCCGAGAGCTCCTACGAGCAGTACTTC. Its translation is CASSWAESSYEQYF.